This is a list of T cell receptor beta chains from one sample in a study of cytomegalovirus exposure and HLA in healthy donors. Produced via immunoSEQ multiplex PCR; TCRdb's table is partial and in-frame only. The table has more than 95,000 clones, about 93% seen once. The sample consisted of PBMCs. The receptor source for this set is a woman aged 18-29 years in good health and CMV-seronegative. Each CDR3 is given with its conserved first and last residue. Each record gives: clone size, D gene, J gene, V gene, CDR3 protein, CDR3 DNA. A D gene is named only where the DNA matches it firmly. Size tells how often a clone was seen (once, few, many) or the class of an expanded clone, and some rows leave it out.

.,.,TRBJ2-2,TRBV10-3,CAITDISTGELFF,TGTGCCATCACCGACATCTCCACCGGGGAGCTGTTTTTT
.,.,TRBJ2-3,TRBV2,CASRDQGYSTDTQYF,TGTGCCAGCAGAGACCAGGGTTACAGCACAGATACGCAGTATTTT
.,.,TRBJ1-5,TRBV6-5,CASGGSYSNQPQHF,TGTGCCAGCGGGGGCAGCTATAGCAATCAGCCCCAGCATTTT
once,.,TRBJ2-7,TRBV14,CASSQGWGLYEQYF,TGTGCCAGCAGCCAAGGATGGGGGCTCTACGAGCAGTACTTC
.,.,TRBJ2-1,TRBV10-1,CASSESGHSDNEQFF,TGCGCCAGCAGTGAGTCGGGACACAGTGACAATGAGCAGTTCTTC
.,TRBD1,TRBJ1-1,TRBV7-9,CASSSTGRTEAFF,TGTGCCAGCAGCTCGACAGGGAGGACTGAAGCTTTCTTT
.,TRBD2,TRBJ2-5,TRBV7-8,CASSLGAGTSGIKTQYF,TGTGCCAGCAGCTTAGGGGCGGGGACTAGCGGGATTAAGACCCAGTACTTC
.,.,TRBJ2-5,TRBV6-1,CASRGVDQETQYF,TGTGCCTCCCGAGGTGTGGACCAAGAGACCCAGTACTTC
.,.,TRBJ2-3,TRBV30,CAWSPQGDTQYF,TGTGCCTGGAGCCCCCAGGGAGATACGCAGTATTTT
.,TRBD1,TRBJ1-2,TRBV19,CASSLEGTGLDYGYTF,TGTGCCAGTAGTCTAGAAGGGACAGGGCTCGACTATGGCTACACCTTC
.,.,TRBJ2-1,TRBV6-1,CASSDIKGQGDEQFF,TGTGCCAGCAGTGATATCAAGGGGCAAGGGGATGAGCAGTTCTTC
.,.,TRBJ2-3,TRBV28,CASSWPGSPRDTQYF,TGTGCCAGCAGTTGGCCCGGGAGCCCCAGGGATACGCAGTATTTT
.,.,TRBJ1-3,TRBV6-1,CASSLTGGNTIYF,TGTGCCAGCAGTCTGACAGGTGGAAACACCATATATTTT
.,TRBD2,TRBJ2-1,TRBV28,CASSNAGESSYNEQFF,TGTGCCAGCAGTAACGCGGGGGAGAGCTCCTACAATGAGCAGTTCTTC
.,.,TRBJ2-3,TRBV9,CASSVGPGDTDTQYF,TGTGCCAGCAGCGTAGGTCCCGGGGACACAGATACGCAGTATTTT
once,.,TRBJ1-2,TRBV7-6,CASSLDQGGNYGYTF,TGTGCCAGCAGCTTAGATCAGGGAGGGAACTATGGCTACACCTTC
.,TRBD1,TRBJ2-7,TRBV4-1,CASSQDDRGGEQYF,TGCGCCAGCAGCCAAGATGACAGGGGAGGCGAGCAGTACTTC
.,.,TRBJ1-2,TRBV30,CAWSELGGFYGYTF,TGTGCCTGGAGTGAACTTGGAGGGTTCTATGGCTACACCTTC
.,.,TRBJ2-3,TRBV19,CASRQTHYTDTQYF,TGTGCCAGTAGACAGACACATTACACAGATACGCAGTATTTT
.,TRBD2,TRBJ2-1,TRBV19,CASTGGSSYNEQFF,TGTGCCAGTACGGGCGGGAGCTCCTACAATGAGCAGTTCTTC
.,TRBD2,TRBJ2-1,TRBV2,CASSPAGGTYNEQFF,TGTGCCAGCAGTCCAGCGGGGGGCACCTACAATGAGCAGTTCTTC
.,TRBD1,TRBJ1-5,TRBV6-6,CASSGTRQGTNQPQHF,TGTGCCAGCAGTGGAACGAGACAGGGGACTAATCAGCCCCAGCATTTT
once,TRBD2,TRBJ2-2,TRBV6-1,CASSELAGNTGELFF,TGTGCCAGCAGTGAACTAGCGGGGAACACCGGGGAGCTGTTTTTT
.,.,TRBJ1-6,TRBV4-1,CASSQEPTPFPSSYNSPLHF,TGCGCCAGCAGCCAAGAACCGACCCCCTTTCCTAGCTCCTATAATTCACCCCTCCACTTT
.,TRBD1,TRBJ2-5,TRBV9,CASSVGDRQETQYF,TGTGCCAGCAGCGTTGGGGACAGACAAGAGACCCAGTACTTC
.,TRBD1,TRBJ1-1,TRBV2,CASSGDSEEAFF,TGTGCCAGCAGTGGGGACAGCGAGGAAGCTTTCTTT
.,TRBD2,TRBJ2-7,TRBV7-8,CASRPAELLAGVYEQYF,TGTGCCAGCAGGCCAGCCGAGTTACTAGCGGGAGTTTACGAGCAGTACTTC
.,TRBD1,TRBJ1-2,TRBV30,CAWIPGTGNGYTF,TGTGCCTGGATCCCCGGGACAGGGAATGGCTACACCTTC
.,TRBD1,TRBJ1-3,TRBV9,CASSVDRGGNTIYF,TGTGCCAGCAGCGTAGACAGGGGAGGAAACACCATATATTTT
.,TRBD1,TRBJ2-7,TRBV2,CASSYRGEQYF,TGTGCCAGCAGTTACAGGGGCGAGCAGTACTTC
.,TRBD2,TRBJ2-5,TRBV5-3,CARRFIGGCQRGGQETQYF,TGTGCCAGAAGATTTATTGGGGGGTGCCAGCGGGGGGGACAAGAGACCCAGTACTTC
.,.,TRBJ2-7,TRBV29-1,CSASSPSYEQYF,TGCAGCGCTTCGTCCCCCTCCTACGAGCAGTACTTC